The clone carrying this T cell receptor beta chain was counted a few times. Its specificity is not known. Unique molecular identifiers were built into the TCRbeta library. TCRdb fed the PCR reads into MiXCR, producing one record per CDR3 protein. Altogether over 200,000 distinct CDR3 sequences are present, about a tenth being singletons, with the ten largest covering 25% to 30%. Trimming took 8 bases from V and 7 from J; bases not matched to a gene: 4. Germline assignment: CDR1 KGHSH and CDR2 LQKENI. CDR3 length: 13 amino acids. The data were obtained in a study of T-cell reconstitution after alpha-beta-depleted transplantation in children. Study results and caveats: It was surviving recipient T cells and thymic progenitors that gave some patients high TCRbeta diversity at day 60. Newly produced T cells mostly accounted for T-cell counts and diversity one year post-transplant. Several hundred expanded graft clones reportedly supplied alpha-beta T cells about two months after transplant.

The sample in question was PBMCs, obtained before TCRalphabeta/CD19-depleted stem cell transplant. The chain is built from TRBV18 and TRBJ2-1; 11 bases match TRBD1. The TCR originated in a child under two years old with acute myeloid leukemia, due to receive a stem cell transplant. CDR3 sequence: CASAGTGGNEQFF. The CDR3 region has the DNA TGTGCCAGCGCCGGGACAGGGGGTAATGAGCAGTTCTTC.